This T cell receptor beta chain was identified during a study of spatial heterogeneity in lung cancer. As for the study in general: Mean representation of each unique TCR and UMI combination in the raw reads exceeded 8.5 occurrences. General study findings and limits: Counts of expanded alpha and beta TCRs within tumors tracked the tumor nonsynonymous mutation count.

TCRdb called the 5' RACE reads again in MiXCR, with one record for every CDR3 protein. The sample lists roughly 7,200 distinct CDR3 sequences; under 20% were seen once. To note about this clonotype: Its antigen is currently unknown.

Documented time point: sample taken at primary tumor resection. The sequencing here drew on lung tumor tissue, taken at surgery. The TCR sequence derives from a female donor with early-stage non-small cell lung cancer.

In DNA form, the CDR3 reads TGTGCCAGCAGCCACCGGGACCCGAGGGATACGCAGTATTTT. It translates to CASSHRDPRDTQYF. The chain combines TRBV7-6 with TRBJ2-3; D could derive from TRBD1 or TRBD2 (5 bases each). Germline V lookup: CDR1 SGHVS, CDR2 FNYEAQ. There are 14 residues in the CDR3. Trimming shortened V by 5 bases and J by 6 bases, and 15 bases separated the two germline ends.